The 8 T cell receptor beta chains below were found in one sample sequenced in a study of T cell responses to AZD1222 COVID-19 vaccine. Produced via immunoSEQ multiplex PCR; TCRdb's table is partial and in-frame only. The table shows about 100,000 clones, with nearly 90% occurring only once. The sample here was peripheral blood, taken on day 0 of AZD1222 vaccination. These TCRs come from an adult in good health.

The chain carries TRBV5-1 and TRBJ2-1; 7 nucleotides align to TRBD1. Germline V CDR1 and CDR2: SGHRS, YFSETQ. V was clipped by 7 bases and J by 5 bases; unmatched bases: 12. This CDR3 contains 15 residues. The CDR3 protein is CASRDRVTGNNEQFF. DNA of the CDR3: TGCGCCAGCCGTGACAGGGTAACAGGGAACAATGAGCAGTTCTTC. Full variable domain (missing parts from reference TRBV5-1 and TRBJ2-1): KAGVTQTPRYLIKTRGQQVTLSCSPISGHRSVSWYQQTPGQGLQFLFEYFSETQRNKGNFPGRFSGRQFSNSRSEMNVSTLELGDSALYLCASRDRVTGNNEQFFGPGTRLTVL.

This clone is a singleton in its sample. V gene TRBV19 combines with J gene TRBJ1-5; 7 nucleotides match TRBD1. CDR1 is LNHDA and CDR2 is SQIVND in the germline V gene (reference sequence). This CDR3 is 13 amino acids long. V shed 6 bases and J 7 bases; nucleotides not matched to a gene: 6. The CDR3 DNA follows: TGTGCCAGTAGCCGGACAGGAGACCAGCCCCAGCATTTT. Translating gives CASSRTGDQPQHF.

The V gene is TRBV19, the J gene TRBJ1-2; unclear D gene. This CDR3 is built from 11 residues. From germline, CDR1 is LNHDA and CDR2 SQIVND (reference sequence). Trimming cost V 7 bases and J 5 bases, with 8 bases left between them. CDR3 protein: CASTGPYGYTF. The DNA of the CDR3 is TGTGCCAGTACAGGACCTTATGGCTACACCTTC.

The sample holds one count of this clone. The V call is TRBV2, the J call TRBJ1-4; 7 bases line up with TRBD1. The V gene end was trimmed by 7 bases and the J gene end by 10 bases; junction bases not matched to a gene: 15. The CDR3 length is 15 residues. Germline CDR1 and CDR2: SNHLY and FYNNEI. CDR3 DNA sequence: TGTGCCAGCATCATGGGACAGCAAAACGGAGGAAAACTGTTTTTT. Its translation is CASIMGQQNGGKLFF.

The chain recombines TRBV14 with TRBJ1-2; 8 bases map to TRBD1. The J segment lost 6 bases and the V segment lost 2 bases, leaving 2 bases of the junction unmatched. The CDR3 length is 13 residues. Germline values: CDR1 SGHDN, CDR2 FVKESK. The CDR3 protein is CASSQTTGDGYTF. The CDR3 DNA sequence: TGTGCCAGCAGCCAAACGACAGGGGATGGCTACACCTTC.

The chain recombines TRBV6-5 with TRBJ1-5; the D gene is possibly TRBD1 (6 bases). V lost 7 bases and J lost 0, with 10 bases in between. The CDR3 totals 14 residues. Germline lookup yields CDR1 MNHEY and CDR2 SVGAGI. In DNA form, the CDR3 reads TGTGCCAGCACTGGACAGTATAGCAATCAGCCCCAGCATTTT. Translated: CASTGQYSNQPQHF.

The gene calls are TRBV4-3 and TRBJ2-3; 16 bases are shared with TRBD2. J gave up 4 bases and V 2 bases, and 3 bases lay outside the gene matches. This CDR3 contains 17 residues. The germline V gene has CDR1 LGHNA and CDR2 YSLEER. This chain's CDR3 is CASSQHGTSGGADTQYF. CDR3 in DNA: TGCGCCAGCAGCCAACACGGGACTAGCGGGGGGGCAGATACGCAGTATTTT.

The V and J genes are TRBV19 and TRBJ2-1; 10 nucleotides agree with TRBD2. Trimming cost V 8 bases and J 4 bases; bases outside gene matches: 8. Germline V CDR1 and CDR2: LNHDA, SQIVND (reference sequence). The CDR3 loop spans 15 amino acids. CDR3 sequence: CASQSLAGEYNEQFF. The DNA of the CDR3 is TGTGCCAGTCAATCCCTAGCGGGGGAGTACAATGAGCAGTTCTTC. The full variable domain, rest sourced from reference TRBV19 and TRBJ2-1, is DGGITQSPKYLFRKEGQNVTLSCEQNLNHDAMYWYRQDPGQGLRLIYYSQIVNDFQKGDIAEGYSVSREKKESFPLTVTSAQKNPTAFYLCASQSLAGEYNEQFFGPGTRLTVL.